The T cell receptor (beta chain) described here comes from a study of cytomegalovirus exposure and HLA in healthy donors. Germline CDR1 is ENHRY and CDR2 is SYGVKD. The trim removed 4 bases at V and 3 bases at J, leaving 7 bases unmatched. This CDR3 spans 16 amino acids. Use of 60 Vbeta and 13 Jbeta primers characterized the PCR. The repertoire was sequenced with immunoSEQ multiplex PCR; TCRdb's copy has only in-frame clones and lacks some. The data contain about 150,000 clones, 60% to 80% of them singletons. Source material: PBMCs. The receptor comes from a male donor in good health and CMV-seronegative. The chain joins TRBV10-3 to TRBJ1-5; 9 nucleotides line up with TRBD1. CDR3 in amino acids: CAISGSGTGYNQPQHF. CDR3 DNA: TGTGCCATCAGTGGGTCAGGGACAGGGTACAATCAGCCCCAGCATTTT.